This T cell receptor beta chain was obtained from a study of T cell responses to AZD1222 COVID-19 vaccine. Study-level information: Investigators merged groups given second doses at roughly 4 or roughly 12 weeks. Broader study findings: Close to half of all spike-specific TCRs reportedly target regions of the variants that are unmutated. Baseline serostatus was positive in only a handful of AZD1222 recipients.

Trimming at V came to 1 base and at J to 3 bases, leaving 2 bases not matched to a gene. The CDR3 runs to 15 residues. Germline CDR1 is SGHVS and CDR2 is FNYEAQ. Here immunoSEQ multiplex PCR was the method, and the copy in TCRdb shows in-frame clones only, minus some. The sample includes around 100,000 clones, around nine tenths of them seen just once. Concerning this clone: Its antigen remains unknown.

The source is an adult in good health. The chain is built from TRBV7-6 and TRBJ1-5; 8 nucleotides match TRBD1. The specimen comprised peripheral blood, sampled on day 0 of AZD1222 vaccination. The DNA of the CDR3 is TGTGCCAGCAGCTTAGGACAGGGGTTCAATCAGCCCCAGCATTTT. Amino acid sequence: CASSLGQGFNQPQHF.